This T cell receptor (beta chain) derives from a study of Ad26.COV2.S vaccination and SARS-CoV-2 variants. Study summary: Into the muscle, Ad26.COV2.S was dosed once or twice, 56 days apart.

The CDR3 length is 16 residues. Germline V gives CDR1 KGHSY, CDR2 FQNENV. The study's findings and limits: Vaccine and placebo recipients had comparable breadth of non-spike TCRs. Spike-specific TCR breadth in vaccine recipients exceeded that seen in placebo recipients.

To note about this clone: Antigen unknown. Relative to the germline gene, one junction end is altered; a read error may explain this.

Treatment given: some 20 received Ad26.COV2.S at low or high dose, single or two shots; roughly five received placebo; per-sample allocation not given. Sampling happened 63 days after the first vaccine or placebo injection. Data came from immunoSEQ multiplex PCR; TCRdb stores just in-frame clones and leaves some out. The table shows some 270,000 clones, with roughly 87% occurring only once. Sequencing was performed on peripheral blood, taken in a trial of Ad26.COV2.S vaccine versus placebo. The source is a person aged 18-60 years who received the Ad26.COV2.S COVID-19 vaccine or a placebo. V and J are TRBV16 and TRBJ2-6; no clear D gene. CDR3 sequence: CASSPPASSWANVLTF. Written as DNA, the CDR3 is TGTGCCAGCAGCCCACCCGCGAGCTCTTGGGCCAACGTCCTGACTTTC.